The rows below give T cell receptor beta chains drawn from one sample of a study of shared T cell receptors in the human thymus. Libraries were prepared by immunoSEQ multiplex PCR; TCRdb keeps only in-frame clonotypes and omits some of them. The data hold about 380,000 clones, with 95% observed a single time. Sequencing was carried out using thymocytes. The receptor set was obtained from a human donor. Both conserved end residues are part of each CDR3. Fields, in order: D gene, J gene, V gene, clone size, CDR3 DNA, CDR3 protein. D genes are given only for firm matches. Clone size is stated in some rows and not others, as once, few, many or a class when expanded.

>-|TRBJ2-3|TRBV21-1|-
TGTGCCAGCAGCAAGCGGGAGTGCACAGATACGCAGTATTTT
CASSKRECTDTQYF
>TRBD2|TRBJ2-1|TRBV27|-
TGTGCCAGCAGCCCTCTTGGGACCGCCACGTTGGGGGGGGAGCAGTTCTTC
CASSPLGTATLGGEQFF
>-|TRBJ2-1|TRBV11-1|-
TGTGCCAGCAGCGGACTGGGTAGGCGGAATGAGCAGTTCTTC
CASSGLGRRNEQFF
>-|TRBJ1-1|TRBV4-1|-
TGCGCCAGCAGCCTCAACTCACTAGGGTCCTGGGTTTCTGAAGCTTTCTTT
CASSLNSLGSWVSEAFF
>TRBD2|TRBJ2-2|TRBV7-3|-
TGTGCCAGCAGCTTAAATCCTAGCGGGGGACGGATCAATAACACCGGGGAGCTGTTTTTT
CASSLNPSGGRINNTGELFF
>-|TRBJ1-3|TRBV7-2|-
TGTGCCAGCAGCAGGGCAAGCCCTGGAAACACCATATATTTT
CASSRASPGNTIYF
>-|TRBJ2-7|TRBV15|-
TGTGCCACCAGCAGGACAGTGAGCTCCTACGAGCAGTACTTC
CATSRTVSSYEQYF
>-|TRBJ1-1|TRBV7-9|few
TGTGCCAGCAGCTTCACTACCGAAGCTTTCTTT
CASSFTTEAFF
>-|TRBJ2-7|TRBV28|-
TGTGCCAGCAGTTTGGTAGGGATGTACGAGCAGTACTTC
CASSLVGMYEQYF
>-|TRBJ2-7|TRBV5-5|-
TGTGCCAGCAACCCTGAGAGAGCGTACGAGCAGTACTTC
CASNPERAYEQYF
>TRBD1|TRBJ2-7|TRBV7-9|-
TGTGCCAGCGCCCACAGGGGGCCCTACGAGCAGTACTTC
CASAHRGPYEQYF
>-|TRBJ1-2|TRBV28|-
TGTGCCAGCAGTCCCGGGACGGAAACTAACTATGGCTACACCTTC
CASSPGTETNYGYTF
>-|TRBJ1-2|TRBV27|-
TGTGCCAGCCGAGGGTCTAACTATGGCTACACCTTC
CASRGSNYGYTF
>TRBD1|TRBJ1-5|TRBV28|-
TGTGCCAGCAGTTTCCGGGGACAGTATAGCAATCAGCCCCAGCATTTT
CASSFRGQYSNQPQHF
>TRBD1|TRBJ2-2|TRBV10-3|-
TGTGCCATCAGTGGAGCTAAATCCCCCGGGACAGGGAACACCGGGGAGCTGTTTTTT
CAISGAKSPGTGNTGELFF
>-|TRBJ2-1|TRBV5-6|-
TGTGCCAGCAGCAATATAACAACGGACAGCCTGTACAATGAGCAGTTCTTC
CASSNITTDSLYNEQFF
>-|TRBJ1-1|TRBV6-1|-
TGTGCCAGCAGTGAAGAGGACAGGAACACTGAAGCTTTCTTT
CASSEEDRNTEAFF
>-|TRBJ2-1|TRBV11-3|-
TGTGCCAGCAGCTTAGATCATGCAGGGGGGTCCTACAATGAGCAGTTCTTC
CASSLDHAGGSYNEQFF
>-|TRBJ2-1|TRBV27|-
TGTGCCAGCAGTTTATCTGGGGGACTGGACCTTTACAATGAGCAGTTCTTC
CASSLSGGLDLYNEQFF
>-|TRBJ2-7|TRBV28|-
TGTGCCAGCAGTTTCTCCAGCTCCTACGAGCAGTACTTC
CASSFSSSYEQYF
>TRBD1|TRBJ2-2|TRBV29-1|-
TGCAGCGTTGCGGAAGACAGGGGAGCCGGGGAGCTGTTTTTT
CSVAEDRGAGELFF
>TRBD1|TRBJ2-7|TRBV7-8|once
TGTGCCAGCAGCCATACGGGACAGCTGTACTACGAGCAGTACTTC
CASSHTGQLYYEQYF
>TRBD2|TRBJ2-2|TRBV4-3|-
TGCGCCAGCAGCCAAGAACTGAGCGGGAGGGCGAACACCGGGGAGCTGTTTTTT
CASSQELSGRANTGELFF
>TRBD1|TRBJ2-7|TRBV13|-
TGTGCCAGCAGTCCTCCGGGACAGCGTCGTTCCTACGAGCAGTACTTC
CASSPPGQRRSYEQYF
>-|TRBJ2-1|TRBV14|-
TGTGCCAGCAGCCAAGAACCGGGGGCGAGTTACAATGAGCAGTTCTTC
CASSQEPGASYNEQFF
>TRBD1|TRBJ2-7|TRBV7-2|-
TGTGCCAGCAGCCTACAGGGGGCATCACCTTTCACCTACGAGCAGTACTTC
CASSLQGASPFTYEQYF
>-|TRBJ2-5|TRBV11-2|-
TGTGCCAGCAGCCTCCTCCTCCCGGAGGTAGGGGACGAGGAGACCCAGTACTTC
CASSLLLPEVGDEETQYF
>TRBD1|TRBJ1-5|TRBV27|-
TGTGCCAGCAGTCAGACACTCAGATTACAGGGGAGTCAGCCCCAGCATTTT
CASSQTLRLQGSQPQHF
>-|TRBJ1-2|TRBV12-5|-
-
CASGLVMGDGQDLVGYTF
>-|TRBJ1-2|TRBV28|-
TGTGCCAGCAGTTTAAATAAGGGGGACCCCTATGGCTACACCTTC
CASSLNKGDPYGYTF
>-|TRBJ2-7|TRBV14|-
TGTGCCAGCAGCCAGCCCCCACGGGATCGCTTTTCGGACGAGCAGTACTTC
CASSQPPRDRFSDEQYF
>-|TRBJ2-7|TRBV27|-
TGTGCCAGCAGTTTTCGGCAGCCGTTCGCCCCCTACGAGCAGTACTTC
CASSFRQPFAPYEQYF